A selection of T cell receptor beta chains follows, all from one sample in a study of blood T cell repertoires in COVID-19. The repertoire was sequenced with immunoSEQ multiplex PCR; TCRdb's copy has only in-frame clones and lacks some. Of approximately 300,000 clones listed, about nine tenths are singletons. Source material: PBMCs or T cells enriched from blood (not recorded which). The receptors originated from a man aged 25-45 years who had recovered from COVID-19. CDR3s include the opening cysteine and the closing phenylalanine or tryptophan. The D gene is left open where the match is weak. Clone size, where shown, is once, few, many, or a class for clones that have expanded.

clone_size: .
j_call: TRBJ2-1
v_call: TRBV11-3
d_call: TRBD2
cdr3_nt: TGTGCCAGCAGCCCTCGGACTAGCGGGTACAATGAGCAGTTCTTC
cdr3_aa: CASSPRTSGYNEQFF

clone_size: few
j_call: TRBJ2-3
v_call: TRBV6-2/TRBV6-3
d_call: TRBD1
cdr3_nt: TGTGCCAGCAGTTCCGGGACAGGGGCCACAGATACGCAGTATTTT
cdr3_aa: CASSSGTGATDTQYF

clone_size: .
j_call: TRBJ2-3
v_call: TRBV29-1
d_call: TRBD1
cdr3_nt: TGCAGCGTTGATGGACAGGATAGCACAGATACGCAGTATTTT
cdr3_aa: CSVDGQDSTDTQYF

clone_size: .
j_call: TRBJ1-1
v_call: TRBV12-3/TRBV12-4
d_call: .
cdr3_nt: TGTGCCAGCAGTTACGCAGGGAACACTGAAGCTTTCTTT
cdr3_aa: CASSYAGNTEAFF

clone_size: .
j_call: TRBJ1-6
v_call: TRBV11-2
d_call: .
cdr3_nt: TGTGCCAGCAGCCAATACAGGTCCCAGAATTCACCCCTCCACTTT
cdr3_aa: CASSQYRSQNSPLHF

clone_size: .
j_call: TRBJ2-7
v_call: TRBV28
d_call: .
cdr3_nt: TGTGCCAGCACCGCGAGGGGACAAAACTACGAGCAGTACTTC
cdr3_aa: CASTARGQNYEQYF

clone_size: .
j_call: TRBJ2-3
v_call: TRBV15
d_call: .
cdr3_nt: TGTGCCACCAGCAGGTGGCTAGCGCATAACACAGATACGCAGTATTTT
cdr3_aa: CATSRWLAHNTDTQYF

clone_size: .
j_call: TRBJ2-1
v_call: TRBV28
d_call: TRBD2
cdr3_nt: TGTGCCAGCAGGTCTCCGGCGAGCGGGGGGGCCCGGGAGCAGTTCTTC
cdr3_aa: CASRSPASGGAREQFF

clone_size: .
j_call: TRBJ1-4
v_call: TRBV18
d_call: TRBD1
cdr3_nt: TGTGCCAGCTCACCTCGGTCGACAGGGGAGAGTGAAAAACTGTTTTTT
cdr3_aa: CASSPRSTGESEKLFF

clone_size: .
j_call: TRBJ2-3
v_call: TRBV7-9
d_call: .
cdr3_nt: TGTGCCAGCAGCGGGACTTCTGGCACAGATACGCAGTATTTT
cdr3_aa: CASSGTSGTDTQYF

clone_size: few
j_call: TRBJ1-2
v_call: TRBV27
d_call: TRBD1
cdr3_nt: TGTGCCAGCAGTTTATCGGGACAGTATAACTATGGCTACACCTTC
cdr3_aa: CASSLSGQYNYGYTF

clone_size: .
j_call: TRBJ2-7
v_call: TRBV5-1
d_call: .
cdr3_nt: TGCGCCAGCAGCTTGGCCGCCAGGGGAACCTACGAGCAGTACTTC
cdr3_aa: CASSLAARGTYEQYF

clone_size: few
j_call: TRBJ1-4
v_call: TRBV30
d_call: TRBD1
cdr3_nt: TGTGCCTGTCCCAGAACAGGGGGCGCAACTAATGAAAAACTGTTTTTT
cdr3_aa: CACPRTGGATNEKLFF

clone_size: .
j_call: TRBJ1-1
v_call: TRBV5-1
d_call: .
cdr3_nt: TGCGCCAGCAGCTTGGCCGAGGGGGTGAACACTGAAGCTTTCTTT
cdr3_aa: CASSLAEGVNTEAFF

clone_size: .
j_call: TRBJ2-1
v_call: TRBV6-5
d_call: .
cdr3_nt: TGTGCCAGCAGTTACAAAAGCATGGTCGTTGATGAGCAGTTCTTC
cdr3_aa: CASSYKSMVVDEQFF

clone_size: .
j_call: TRBJ2-3
v_call: TRBV10-3
d_call: .
cdr3_nt: TGTGCCACTAGGGAAGGGGGCACAGATACGCAGTATTTT
cdr3_aa: CATREGGTDTQYF

clone_size: once
j_call: TRBJ1-2
v_call: TRBV2
d_call: TRBD1
cdr3_nt: TGTGCCAGCAGCTGGGACAGGACCTACTATGGCTACACCTTC
cdr3_aa: CASSWDRTYYGYTF

clone_size: .
j_call: TRBJ2-7
v_call: TRBV11-2
d_call: .
cdr3_nt: TGTGCCAGCAGCTTCTACGGGGGTGCCTCCTACGAGCAGTACTTC
cdr3_aa: CASSFYGGASYEQYF

clone_size: .
j_call: TRBJ1-1
v_call: TRBV2
d_call: TRBD1
cdr3_nt: TGTGCCAGCAGTGCAACCCGGGACAGCCCCGGGGGTACTGAAGCTTTCTTT
cdr3_aa: CASSATRDSPGGTEAFF

clone_size: .
j_call: TRBJ2-5
v_call: TRBV6-5
d_call: TRBD2
cdr3_nt: TGTGCCAGCAGTTTTGTGCCGGGAGGGGGAGAGACCCAGTACTTC
cdr3_aa: CASSFVPGGGETQYF

clone_size: .
j_call: TRBJ1-4
v_call: TRBV3-1/TRBV3-2
d_call: TRBD1
cdr3_nt: TGTGCCAGCAGCCAAGACCCAGACAGGGGCGATGAAAAACTGTTTTTT
cdr3_aa: CASSQDPDRGDEKLFF

clone_size: .
j_call: TRBJ1-6
v_call: TRBV9
d_call: TRBD1
cdr3_nt: TGTGCCAGCAGCGTAGGGACAGGGGATAATTCACCCCTCCACTTT
cdr3_aa: CASSVGTGDNSPLHF

clone_size: .
j_call: TRBJ2-7
v_call: TRBV2
d_call: .
cdr3_nt: TGTGCCAGCAGTGAGGGGAAGGGGCCAATCTACGAGCAGTACTTC
cdr3_aa: CASSEGKGPIYEQYF

clone_size: .
j_call: TRBJ2-3
v_call: TRBV10-3
d_call: TRBD2
cdr3_nt: TGTGCCATCAGTGAGCCACTTGGACTAGCGGGGAGCACAGATACGCAGTATTTT
cdr3_aa: CAISEPLGLAGSTDTQYF

clone_size: .
j_call: TRBJ1-5
v_call: TRBV27
d_call: TRBD1
cdr3_nt: TGTGCCAGCAGTTCGTGGGACAGTCGTTGGCCCCAGCATTTT
cdr3_aa: CASSSWDSRWPQHF

clone_size: .
j_call: TRBJ2-7
v_call: TRBV7-9
d_call: .
cdr3_nt: TGTGCCAGCAGCTTAGGTGGGACTCTGGCCCCCTACGAGCAGTACTTC
cdr3_aa: CASSLGGTLAPYEQYF

clone_size: .
j_call: TRBJ2-1
v_call: TRBV3-1/TRBV3-2
d_call: .
cdr3_nt: TGTGCCAGCAGCCAAGGGGGTTTCGGGAACTCCTACAATGAGCAGTTCTTC
cdr3_aa: CASSQGGFGNSYNEQFF

clone_size: .
j_call: TRBJ2-3
v_call: TRBV11-3
d_call: .
cdr3_nt: TGTGCCAGCAGCCCTGACGGGAAAGTCACGGATACGCAGTATTTT
cdr3_aa: CASSPDGKVTDTQYF

clone_size: once
j_call: TRBJ2-7
v_call: TRBV2
d_call: .
cdr3_nt: TGTGCCAGCACCTCAAGAGTGGCGGCAGGGGGGAACGAGCAGTACTTC
cdr3_aa: CASTSRVAAGGNEQYF

clone_size: .
j_call: TRBJ1-3
v_call: TRBV6-5
d_call: .
cdr3_nt: TGTGCCAGCAGTTACTCGTCGAGCTCTGGAAACACCATATATTTT
cdr3_aa: CASSYSSSSGNTIYF

clone_size: .
j_call: TRBJ2-5
v_call: TRBV28
d_call: TRBD1
cdr3_nt: TGTGCCAGCAGTTTAGGGGACGGACAGGTCGCGGCAGTAGAGACCCAGTACTTC
cdr3_aa: CASSLGDGQVAAVETQYF

clone_size: .
j_call: TRBJ2-2
v_call: TRBV13
d_call: TRBD2
cdr3_nt: TGTGCCAGCAGCTTAGGGGTTAGCGGGGTCAGTACCGGGGAGCTGTTTTTT
cdr3_aa: CASSLGVSGVSTGELFF

clone_size: .
j_call: TRBJ2-3
v_call: TRBV3-1/TRBV3-2
d_call: .
cdr3_nt: TGTGCCAGCAGCCCGGGGGGCACAGATACGCAGTATTTT
cdr3_aa: CASSPGGTDTQYF

clone_size: .
j_call: TRBJ1-1
v_call: TRBV19
d_call: .
cdr3_nt: TGTGCCAGTAGGAGACAGGACTACACTGAAGCTTTCTTT
cdr3_aa: CASRRQDYTEAFF

clone_size: .
j_call: TRBJ2-1
v_call: TRBV4-1
d_call: .
cdr3_nt: TGCGCCAGCAGCCAAGAGGAACAGCCTTACAATGAGCAGTTCTTC
cdr3_aa: CASSQEEQPYNEQFF